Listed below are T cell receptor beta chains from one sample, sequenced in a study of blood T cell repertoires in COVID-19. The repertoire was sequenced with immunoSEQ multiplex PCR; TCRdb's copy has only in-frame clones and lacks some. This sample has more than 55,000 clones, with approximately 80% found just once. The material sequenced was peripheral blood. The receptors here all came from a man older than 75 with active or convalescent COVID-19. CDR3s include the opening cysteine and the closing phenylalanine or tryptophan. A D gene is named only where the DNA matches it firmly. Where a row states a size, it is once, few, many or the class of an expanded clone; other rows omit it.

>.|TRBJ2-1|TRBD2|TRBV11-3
TGTGCCAGCAGCTTAGGTCTAGCGGCTAGTGAGCAGTTCTTC
CASSLGLAASEQFF
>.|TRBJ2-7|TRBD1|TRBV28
TGTGCCAGCAGGCCCCGGACAGGGATGAGGAGTTACGAGCAGTACTTC
CASRPRTGMRSYEQYF
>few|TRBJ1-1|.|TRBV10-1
TGCGCCAGCAGTGGACTAATGAACACTGAAGCTTTCTTT
CASSGLMNTEAFF
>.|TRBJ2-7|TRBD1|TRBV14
TGTGCCAGCAGCCAAGACCTAGAGGGACAGGTAGGAGAGTACGAGCAGTACTTC
CASSQDLEGQVGEYEQYF
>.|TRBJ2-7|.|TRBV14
TGTGCCAGCAGCCCCTATCTGGGACAAGGCTACGAGCAGTACTTC
CASSPYLGQGYEQYF
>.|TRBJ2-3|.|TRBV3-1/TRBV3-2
TGTGCCAGCAGCCAAGGGGCTACATATGATACGCAGTATTTT
CASSQGATYDTQYF
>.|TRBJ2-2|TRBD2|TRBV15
TGTGCCACCAGCAGAGCACTAGCGGGGGACACCGGGGAGCTGTTTTTT
CATSRALAGDTGELFF
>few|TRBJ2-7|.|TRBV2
TGTGCCAGCTTACGCGGTGAGCAGTACTTC
CASLRGEQYF
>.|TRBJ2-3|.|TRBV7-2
TGTGCCAGCAGCAAGGCGGAACACACAGATACGCAGTATTTT
CASSKAEHTDTQYF
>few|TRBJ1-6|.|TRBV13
TGTGCCAGCAGCTTAGGGCAGGGCAGGGGTAATTCACCCCTCCACTTT
CASSLGQGRGNSPLHF
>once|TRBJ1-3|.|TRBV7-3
TGTGCCAGCAGTCTTGACAGAGGAAACACCATATATTTT
CASSLDRGNTIYF
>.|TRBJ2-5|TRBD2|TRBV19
TGTGCCAGTAGAGAGACCGGGACTAGCATAGAGACCCAGTACTTC
CASRETGTSIETQYF
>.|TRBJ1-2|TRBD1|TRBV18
TGTGCCAGCTCGCCACCGGGACAGGAGGCCTATGGCTACACCTTC
CASSPPGQEAYGYTF
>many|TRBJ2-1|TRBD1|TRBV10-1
TGCGCCACCCCGGGGACCAGGACAGGGGGCGAGGGTGAGCAGTTCTTC
CATPGTRTGGEGEQFF
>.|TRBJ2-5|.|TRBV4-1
TGCGCCACCGGGGCGGGGTGGGGGTCCCAAGAGACCCAGTACTTC
CATGAGWGSQETQYF
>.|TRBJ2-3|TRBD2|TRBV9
TGTGCCAGCAGCGTAGTTGGCCTAGCGGCCCCCACAGATACGCAGTATTTT
CASSVVGLAAPTDTQYF
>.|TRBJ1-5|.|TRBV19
TGTGCCAGTACGATCGGGTATACCGGGGGCAATCAGCCCCAGCATTTT
CASTIGYTGGNQPQHF
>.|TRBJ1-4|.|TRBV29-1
TGCAGCGTTTTGGGGGGGCGAGGTGAAAAACTGTTTTTT
CSVLGGRGEKLFF
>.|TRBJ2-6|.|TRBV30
TGTGCCTGGAGTCTATCTGGGGCCAACGTCCTGACTTTC
CAWSLSGANVLTF
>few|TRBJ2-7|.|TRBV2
TGTGCCAGCAGTGAATTCGAGGCCAAGGCCTACGAGCAGTACTTC
CASSEFEAKAYEQYF
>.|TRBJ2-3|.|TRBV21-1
.
CASSEVAGGTDTQYF
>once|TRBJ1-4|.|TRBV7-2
TGTGCCAGCAGCTTAGCGGCGGCAGGGGCTGGAAAACTGTTTTTT
CASSLAAAGAGKLFF
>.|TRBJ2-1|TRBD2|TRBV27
TGTGCCAGCAGAAAGGAGCGGGGAGGGCAGTTCTTC
CASRKERGGQFF
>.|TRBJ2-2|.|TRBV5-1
TGCGCCAGCAGCTTTCAGGGGAACACCGGGGAGCTGTTTTTT
CASSFQGNTGELFF
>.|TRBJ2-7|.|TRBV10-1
TGCGCCAGCAATGACCCAGGGGACGGCTACGACGAGCAGTACTTC
CASNDPGDGYDEQYF
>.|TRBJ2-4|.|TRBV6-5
TGTGCCAGCAGTTCTGGAGGACTAGCCAAAAACATTCAGTACTTC
CASSSGGLAKNIQYF
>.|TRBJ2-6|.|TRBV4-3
TGCGCCAGCAGCCAAGTATTCCCTGGGGCCAACGTCCTGACTTTC
CASSQVFPGANVLTF
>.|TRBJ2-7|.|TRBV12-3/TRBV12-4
TGTGCCAGCAGTTCGGGAACCTACGAGCAGTACTTC
CASSSGTYEQYF
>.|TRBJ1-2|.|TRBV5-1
TGCGCCAGCAGCAGGACAGCGACCTATGGCTACACCTTC
CASSRTATYGYTF
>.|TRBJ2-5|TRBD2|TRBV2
TGTGCCAGCAGTTACCTTTGGACTAGGAAAGAGACCCAGTACTTC
CASSYLWTRKETQYF
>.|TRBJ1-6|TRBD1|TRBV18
TGTGCCAGCTCACCGGCGGACAGGGATAATTCACCCCTCCACTTT
CASSPADRDNSPLHF
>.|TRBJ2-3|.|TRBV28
TGTGCCAGCAGTACTCCAGATACGCAGTATTTT
CASSTPDTQYF
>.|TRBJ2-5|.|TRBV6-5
TGTGCCAGCAGTTTAGTACAGGGCAGGGAGACCCAGTACTTC
CASSLVQGRETQYF
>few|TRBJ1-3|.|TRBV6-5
TGTGCCAGCAGTCGGGGGGAAGATACTGGAAACACCATATATTTT
CASSRGEDTGNTIYF
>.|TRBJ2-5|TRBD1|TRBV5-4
TGTGCCAGCAGCTCGACAGGGGGAGGGGAGACCCAGTACTTC
CASSSTGGGETQYF
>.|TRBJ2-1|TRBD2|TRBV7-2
TGTGCCAGCAGCTTAATAGCGGGAGATGAGCAGTTCTTC
CASSLIAGDEQFF
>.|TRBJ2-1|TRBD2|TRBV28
TGTGCCAGCAGTTTGGGGGGACTAACTGGGGCTGAGCAGTTCTTC
CASSLGGLTGAEQFF
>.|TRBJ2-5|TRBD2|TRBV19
TGTGCCAGTAGTATAGGGCTAGCGGGGGGCCAACAAGAGACCCAGTACTTC
CASSIGLAGGQQETQYF
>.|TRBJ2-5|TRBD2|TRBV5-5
TGTGCCAGCAGCTCACTAGCGGGACCCCAAGAGACCCAGTACTTC
CASSSLAGPQETQYF
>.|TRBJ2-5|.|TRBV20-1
TGCAGTGCTACCCCAGCAGGGACCCAGTACTTC
CSATPAGTQYF
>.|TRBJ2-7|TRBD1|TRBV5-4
TGTGCCAGCAGCAGAGGCCGGGACAGGGTTTCCTACGAGCAGTACTTC
CASSRGRDRVSYEQYF
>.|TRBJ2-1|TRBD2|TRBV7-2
TGTGCCAGCAGCTTAGTACTAGCGGGATCCACCCACGGGAATGAGCAGTTCTTC
CASSLVLAGSTHGNEQFF
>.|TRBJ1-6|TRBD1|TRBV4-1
TGCGCCAGCAGAACACCCGGGACCTCCCCAGGGGGTTCACCCCTCCACTTT
CASRTPGTSPGGSPLHF
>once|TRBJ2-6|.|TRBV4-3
TGCGCCAGCAGCCAAGATGGGAGTGGGGCCAACGTCCTGACTTTC
CASSQDGSGANVLTF
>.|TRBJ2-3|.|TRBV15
TGTGCCACCAGCAGAGACAGGGGAGAAACAGATACGCAGTATTTT
CATSRDRGETDTQYF